The 32 T cell receptor beta chains in this list originate from one sample, sequenced in a study of cytomegalovirus exposure and HLA in healthy donors. The PCR was carried out with 60 Vbeta primers and 13 Jbeta primers. Method: immunoSEQ multiplex PCR; TCRdb's copy keeps in-frame clones and lacks some. The table includes 100,000 to 120,000 clones, approximately 86% detected once. Material: PBMCs. The receptor source for this set is a man aged 35 to 55 in good health and CMV-seronegative.

The chain recombines TRBV27 with TRBJ1-2, with D unclear. CDR3 length: 13 amino acids. V was trimmed by 3 bases and J by 8 bases, leaving 13 bases between them. Germline values: CDR1 MNHEY, CDR2 SMNVEV (reference sequence). This chain's CDR3 is CASSFAPGGGYTF. CDR3 bases: TGTGCCAGCAGTTTCGCCCCCGGAGGGGGCTACACCTTC.

The chain is built from TRBV10-1 and TRBJ2-3; D perhaps matches TRBD1 (7 bases). This CDR3 has 16 residues. Germline V gene data show CDR1 as WNHNN and CDR2 as SYGVQD (reference sequence). With 4 bases removed from V and 4 bases from J, the gap between germline ends came to 18 bases. The CDR3 sequence: CASSGSQGGCPDTQYF. For the CDR3, the DNA is TGCGCCAGCAGTGGGTCCCAGGGGGGTTGCCCAGATACGCAGTATTTT.

The V and J genes are TRBV4-2 and TRBJ1-1; D not resolved. Germline values: CDR1 LGHNA, CDR2 YNFKEQ. V was cut by 0 bases and J by 1 base, with 9 bases left in between. The CDR3 loop spans 15 amino acids. Here the CDR3 DNA reads TGTGCCAGCAGCCAAGATGGAGAGAGGAACACTGAAGCTTTCTTT. Translated, it gives CASSQDGERNTEAFF.

The CDR3 nucleotides read TGTGCCAGCAGATCCCCAGGCGCCTATGGCTACACCTTC. Translating it yields CASRSPGAYGYTF. The chain couples TRBV6-5 to TRBJ1-2; D unclear. The CDR3 is 13 residues long. CDR1 is MNHEY, CDR2 SVGAGI, per germline. V dropped 6 bases and J dropped 4 bases, with 12 bases sitting between them.

The chain joins TRBV28 to TRBJ1-5; TRBD1 is a possible D gene (5 bases). CDR1 and CDR2 (germline): MDHEN, SYDVKM. Trimming removed 10 bases at V and 0 bases at J, with 16 bases between. There are 15 residues in the CDR3. CDR3 sequence reads: CATQPGGYSNQPQHF. In DNA form, the CDR3 reads TGTGCCACACAACCGGGGGGGTATAGCAATCAGCCCCAGCATTTT. Using reference TRBV28 and TRBJ1-5 for the parts outside the CDR3, the full variable domain is DVKVTQSSRYLVKRTGEKVFLECVQDMDHENMFWYRQDPGLGLRLIYFSYDVKMKEKGDIPEGYSVSREKKERFSLILESASTNQTSMYLCATQPGGYSNQPQHFGDGTRLSIL.

The chain couples TRBV2 to TRBJ1-1; perhaps TRBD1 as D (5 bases). V lost 5 bases and J 7 bases, leaving 14 bases between the germline ends. This CDR3 spans 13 amino acids. Germline lookup yields CDR1 SNHLY and CDR2 FYNNEI. The CDR3 loop reads CASSQDSIFEAFF. In nucleotides, the CDR3 is TGTGCCAGCAGTCAAGACAGCATCTTTGAAGCTTTCTTT. Combining the CDR3 with reference TRBV2 and TRBJ1-1 gives the whole variable domain EPEVTQTPSHQVTQMGQEVILRCVPISNHLYFYWYRQILGQKVEFLVSFYNNEISEKSEIFDDQFSVERPDGSNFTLKIRSTKLEDSAMYFCASSQDSIFEAFFGQGTRLTVV.

The V call is TRBV28, the J call TRBJ1-1; D gene unclear. The V and J ends lost 5 bases and 1 base respectively, with 11 bases between them. Germline CDR1 reads MDHEN; CDR2 reads SYDVKM. The CDR3 totals 14 residues. Written as DNA, the CDR3 is TGTGCCAGCAGTGTACAGACGGAGAACACTGAAGCTTTCTTT. This gives the protein CASSVQTENTEAFF.

Concerning this clone: The same CDR3 is also encoded by other DNA sequences in this sample. V usage is TRBV28 and J usage is TRBJ1-5, with D possibly TRBD1 on 5 matching bases. There are 12 residues in the CDR3. Germline V gives CDR1 MDHEN, CDR2 SYDVKM. Trimming took 5 bases from V and 6 from J, leaving 8 bases between them. CDR3 bases: TGTGCCAGCAGTCAGGGAGGTCAGCCCCAGCATTTT. As protein: CASSQGGQPQHF. The variable domain in full, completed from reference TRBV28 and TRBJ1-5, reads DVKVTQSSRYLVKRTGEKVFLECVQDMDHENMFWYRQDPGLGLRLIYFSYDVKMKEKGDIPEGYSVSREKKERFSLILESASTNQTSMYLCASSQGGQPQHFGDGTRLSIL.

This clone is a singleton in its sample. The gene calls are TRBV19 and TRBJ2-7, with 9 bases matching TRBD1. Losses at the gene ends were 3 bases for V and 2 bases for J; bases not matched to a gene: 2. Germline V lookup: CDR1 LNHDA, CDR2 SQIVND (reference sequence). This CDR3 is built from 14 residues. The CDR3 protein is CASSMGQGPYEQYF. CDR3 bases: TGTGCCAGTAGTATGGGACAGGGCCCCTACGAGCAGTACTTC.

Note on this clone: This sample includes further DNA sequences coding for the same CDR3. The chain has TRBV5-8 and TRBJ1-1; 7 nucleotides agree with TRBD1. This CDR3 spans 15 amino acids. Germline V CDR1 and CDR2: SGHTS, YDEGEE. The V and J ends lost 0 bases and 4 bases, in that order; junction bases with no gene match: 6. DNA of the CDR3: TGTGCCAGCAGCTTGGGGTACAGGGGAGGCACTGAAGCTTTCTTT. This translates into CASSLGYRGGTEAFF. The variable domain in full, completed from reference TRBV5-8 and TRBJ1-1, reads EAGVTQSPTHLIKTRGQQATLRCSPISGHTSVYWYQQALGLGLQFLLWYDEGEERNRGNFPPRFSGRQFPNYSSELNVNALELEDSALYLCASSLGYRGGTEAFFGQGTRLTVV.

The rearrangement links TRBV27 to TRBJ1-1; D remains ambiguous. The CDR3 loop spans 14 amino acids. Germline assignment: CDR1 MNHEY and CDR2 SMNVEV (reference sequence). The germline V and J ends were trimmed by 3 bases and 7 bases, with 15 bases remaining between them. CDR3 coding DNA: TGTGCCAGCAGTTTTCGACACGGCGCCTTTGAAGCTTTCTTT. Its translation: CASSFRHGAFEAFF.

The V and J genes are TRBV7-8 and TRBJ1-1, with D tentatively TRBD1 (5 bases). V was cut by 2 bases and J by 6 bases, with 10 bases left in between. This CDR3 comprises 13 residues. The germline V gene encodes CDR1 SGHVS and CDR2 FQNEAQ. The CDR3: CASSLIRVAEAFF. CDR3 in DNA: TGTGCCAGCAGCTTAATCAGGGTAGCTGAAGCTTTCTTT.

The rearrangement joins TRBV27 to TRBJ1-2; 7 nucleotides line up with TRBD1. The V and J ends lost 4 bases and 1 base, in that order; junction bases with no gene match: 6. The germline V gene has CDR1 MNHEY and CDR2 SMNVEV (reference sequence). The CDR3 is 15 amino acids. The CDR3 loop reads CASSSRNRGNYGYTF. Here the CDR3 DNA reads TGTGCCAGCAGTTCACGCAACAGGGGTAACTATGGCTACACCTTC.

The rearrangement links TRBV10-2 to TRBJ1-1; D may be TRBD1 (6 bases). With 7 bases removed from V and 6 bases from J, the gap between germline ends came to 18 bases. CDR3 length: 14 amino acids. Germline V gives CDR1 WSHSY, CDR2 SAAADI. CDR3 loop: CASKETAGVAEAFF. As DNA, the CDR3 is TGCGCCAGCAAGGAGACTGCAGGGGTAGCTGAAGCTTTCTTT.

The V call is TRBV5-1, the J call TRBJ2-5, with a tentative D call TRBD1 (5 bases). V was cut by 3 bases and J by 7 bases, with 13 bases left in between. Per germline, CDR1 SGHRS and CDR2 YFSETQ. The CDR3 sequence is 13 residues long. The DNA of the CDR3 is TGCGCCAGCAGCTCGGACATCCTAGGGACCCAGTACTTC. It specifies CASSSDILGTQYF.

The chain employs TRBV7-2 and TRBJ1-1; D is unresolved. The V gene's germline CDR1 is SGHTA and CDR2 FQGNSA. The CDR3 is 14 amino acids. V was trimmed by 5 bases and J by 0 bases, leaving 10 bases between them. Written as DNA, the CDR3 is TGTGCCAGCAGCCCCCGACAACTGAACACTGAAGCTTTCTTT. It codes for CASSPRQLNTEAFF.

This clone was counted a few times. This chain links TRBV5-5 with TRBJ1-4, with 7 positions matching TRBD1. This CDR3 has 18 residues. Unmatched junction bases numbered 14, after V lost 4 bases and J lost 2 bases. CDR1 is SGHKS, CDR2 YYEKEE, per germline (reference sequence). This CDR3 is CASSRSPGAGGTNEKLFF. CDR3 DNA sequence: TGTGCCAGCAGCCGATCCCCCGGTGCAGGGGGGACTAATGAAAAACTGTTTTTT.

This rearrangement joins TRBV5-1 to TRBJ2-3, with unresolved D. Germline CDR1 and CDR2: SGHRS and YFSETQ. The CDR3 is made up of 12 amino acids. Trimming removed 3 bases from V and 6 bases from J, with 8 bases in between. DNA of the CDR3: TGCGCCAGCAGCTCCCCCTTGGATACGCAGTATTTT. Amino acids: CASSSPLDTQYF.

The J gene is TRBJ1-5, the V gene TRBV6-1; D gene ambiguous. CDR3 length: 16 amino acids. CDR1 and CDR2 from the germline V gene are MNHNS and SASEGT. The V end lost 4 bases, the J end lost 3 bases, and 16 bases lay between the germline ends. CDR3 sequence (DNA): TGTGCCAGCAGTGCCCGATCTAGAGGATACAATCAGCCCCAGCATTTT. It yields the protein CASSARSRGYNQPQHF.

The chain uses TRBV7-9 and TRBJ1-1; 7 bases line up with TRBD1. Germline trimming cut 1 base from V and 9 bases from J; bases unmatched to any gene: 8. The CDR3 sequence is 14 residues long. Germline V gene sequence: CDR1 SEHNR, CDR2 FQNEAQ (reference sequence). In nucleotides, the CDR3 is TGTGCCAGCAGCTTAGATTTGGGACAGACTAAAGCTTTCTTT. Amino acid sequence: CASSLDLGQTKAFF.

V and J are TRBV30 and TRBJ1-1, with D perhaps TRBD1 (5 bases). Per germline, CDR1 GTSNPN and CDR2 SVGIG (reference sequence). The CDR3 sequence is 14 residues long. Deletions cut 4 bases from V and 1 base from J, with 13 bases between. CDR3 nucleotides: TGTGCCTGGACCTACGGGAGGGGGAACACTGAAGCTTTCTTT. It specifies CAWTYGRGNTEAFF.

V and J are TRBV5-4 and TRBJ2-7, with D possibly matching TRBD1 (6 bases). This CDR3 is built from 17 residues. V lost 4 bases, J lost 1 base, and 21 bases lay in between. CDR1 SGHNT and CDR2 YYREEE come from the germline V gene (reference sequence). In DNA, the CDR3 is TGTGCCAGCAGCACCGAACCGGGACACCCGACTTCCTACGAGCAGTACTTC. This encodes CASSTEPGHPTSYEQYF.

The V and J genes are TRBV18 and TRBJ2-2, with D unclear. Germline V gives CDR1 KGHSH, CDR2 LQKENI. The CDR3 spans 13 residues. V lost 3 bases to trimming and J lost 4 bases, with 6 bases between them. The CDR3 DNA follows: TGTGCCAGCTCACCCCTCCCCACCGGGGAGCTGTTTTTT. It specifies CASSPLPTGELFF.

The rearrangement joins TRBV6-5 to TRBJ1-1; TRBD1 matches 9 bases. The V gene end was trimmed by 0 bases and the J gene end by 5 bases; junction bases not matched to a gene: 4. CDR3 length equals 15 residues. From germline, CDR1 is MNHEY and CDR2 SVGAGI. The CDR3, as DNA: TGTGCCAGCAGTTACTCACAGGGGGCTGGAACTGAAGCTTTCTTT. Translated, it gives CASSYSQGAGTEAFF.

This clone was seen just once. The chain has TRBV15 and TRBJ1-5, with 9 nucleotides matching TRBD1. The CDR3 extends over 16 amino acids. Germline V gene sequence: CDR1 LNHNV, CDR2 YYDKDF (reference sequence). Trimming removed 0 bases from V and 2 bases from J; junction bases left unmatched: 2. The CDR3, as DNA: TGTGCCACCAGCAGAGATAGACAGGGGGGCAATCAGCCCCAGCATTTT. It translates to CATSRDRQGGNQPQHF. The variable domain in full, with the rest retrieved from reference TRBV15 and TRBJ1-5, is DAMVIQNPRYQVTQFGKPVTLSCSQTLNHNVMYWYQQKSSQAPKLLFHYYDKDFNNEADTPDNFQSRRPNTSFCFLDIRSPGLGDTAMYLCATSRDRQGGNQPQHFGDGTRLSIL.

Regarding this clone: Other nucleotide sequences from this sample produce the same CDR3. V is TRBV5-1 and J is TRBJ2-3; perhaps TRBD1 as D (6 bases). The CDR3 is 14 amino acids. V was shortened by 1 base and J by 0 bases, with 6 bases between the two germline ends. CDR1 and CDR2 (germline): SGHRS, YFSETQ. CDR3 in DNA: TGCGCCAGCAGCTTGAGGGGGAGCACAGATACGCAGTATTTT. Its protein is CASSLRGSTDTQYF.

The V call is TRBV9, the J call TRBJ1-1; D possibly corresponds to TRBD1 (6 bases). Trimming removed 2 bases at V and 7 bases at J, with 21 bases between. From germline, CDR1 is SGDLS and CDR2 YYNGEE. The CDR3 extends over 16 amino acids. Here the CDR3 reads CASSVFSGTYVVEAFF. CDR3 bases: TGTGCCAGCAGCGTCTTCTCCGGGACATACGTTGTTGAAGCTTTCTTT. The full variable domain, with the rest looked up from reference TRBV9 and TRBJ1-1, is DSGVTQTPKHLITATGQRVTLRCSPRSGDLSVYWYQQSLDQGLQFLIQYYNGEERAKGNILERFSAQQFPDLHSELNLSSLELGDSALYFCASSVFSGTYVVEAFFGQGTRLTVV.

This chain uses TRBV6-1 with TRBJ2-7; 9 nucleotides line up with TRBD1. Germline lookup yields CDR1 MNHNS and CDR2 SASEGT. The J segment lost 6 bases and the V segment lost 3 bases, leaving 9 bases of the junction unmatched. This CDR3 has 15 amino acids. The CDR3 loop is CASSDGWGTGSEQYF. For the CDR3, the DNA is TGTGCCAGCAGTGATGGTTGGGGGACAGGGAGCGAGCAGTACTTC.

This clone has a single count. The rearrangement uses TRBV6-5 and TRBJ1-2; 11 nucleotides match TRBD1. The V and J ends lost 2 bases and 2 bases, in that order; junction bases with no gene match: 4. Germline CDR1 MNHEY, CDR2 SVGAGI. The CDR3 consists of 16 residues. Written as DNA, the CDR3 is TGTGCCAGCAGTTACACGCGGACAGGGGGCAACTATGGCTACACCTTC. Residues: CASSYTRTGGNYGYTF.

The chain has TRBV28 and TRBJ1-2, with D possibly TRBD1 on 6 matching bases. Trimming pared 7 bases from V and 4 bases from J, leaving 13 bases between. CDR1 is MDHEN and CDR2 is SYDVKM in the germline V gene. The CDR3 sequence is 13 residues long. For the CDR3, the DNA is TGTGCCAGCACCTCGGACAGCACCTATGGCTACACCTTC. This codes for CASTSDSTYGYTF.

This clone is a singleton in its sample. The genes are TRBV9 and TRBJ1-1; D not resolved. The germline CDR1 and CDR2 sequences are SGDLS and YYNGEE. V was cut by 0 bases and J by 1 base, with 7 bases left in between. This CDR3 comprises 14 residues. The CDR3 DNA sequence: TGTGCCAGCAGCGTAGTGGCGGAGAACACTGAAGCTTTCTTT. The encoded protein is CASSVVAENTEAFF.

A few counts support this clone. V and J are TRBV28 and TRBJ1-2; the D is unclear. Deletions cut 1 base from V and 0 bases from J, with 9 bases between. Germline assignment: CDR1 MDHEN and CDR2 SYDVKM. This CDR3 comprises 15 residues. CDR3 loop: CASSLLSRPNYGYTF. The CDR3 coding sequence is TGTGCCAGCAGTTTATTATCCAGGCCTAACTATGGCTACACCTTC.